This TCR beta chain was observed in a study of Ad26.COV2.S vaccination and SARS-CoV-2 variants. The CDR3 length is 14 residues. Germline values: CDR1 GTSNPN, CDR2 SVGIG (reference sequence). V dropped 4 bases and J dropped 3 bases, with 13 bases sitting between them. TCRdb's copy holds only in-frame clones and misses some; the assay was immunoSEQ multiplex PCR. The table lists some 370,000 clones, about four fifths of them singletons. Treatment indicated: around 19 received Ad26.COV2.S at low or high dose, single or two shots; five or six received placebo; per-sample allocation not given. Each sample was drawn 63 days after the first injection (of vaccine or placebo).

The chain carries TRBV30 and TRBJ2-1, with a possible D match to TRBD2 (5 bases). The receptor comes from a person between 18 and 59 years old who received the Ad26.COV2.S COVID-19 vaccine or a placebo. This sample comprised peripheral blood, obtained in a trial of Ad26.COV2.S vaccine versus placebo. CDR3 loop: CAWMGGRGYNEQFF. The CDR3 nucleotides are TGTGCCTGGATGGGCGGACGGGGCTACAATGAGCAGTTCTTC.